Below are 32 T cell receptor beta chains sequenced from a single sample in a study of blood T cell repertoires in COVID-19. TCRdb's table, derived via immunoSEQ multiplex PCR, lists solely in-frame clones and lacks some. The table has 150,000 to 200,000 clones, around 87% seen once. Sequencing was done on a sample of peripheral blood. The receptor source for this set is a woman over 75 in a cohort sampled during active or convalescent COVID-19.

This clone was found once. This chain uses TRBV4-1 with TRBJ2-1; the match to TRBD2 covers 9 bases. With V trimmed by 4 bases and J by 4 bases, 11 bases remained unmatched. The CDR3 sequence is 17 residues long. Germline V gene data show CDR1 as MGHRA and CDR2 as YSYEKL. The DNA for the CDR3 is TGCGCCAGCAGCCTTAAGCCCATAGCGGGGGTATACAATGAGCAGTTCTTC. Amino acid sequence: CASSLKPIAGVYNEQFF.

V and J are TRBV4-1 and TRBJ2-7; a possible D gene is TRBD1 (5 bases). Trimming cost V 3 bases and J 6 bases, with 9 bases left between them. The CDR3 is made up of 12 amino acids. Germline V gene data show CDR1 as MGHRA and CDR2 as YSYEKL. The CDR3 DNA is TGCGCCAGCAGCCAGCAGGGTTTCGAGCAGTACTTC. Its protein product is CASSQQGFEQYF.

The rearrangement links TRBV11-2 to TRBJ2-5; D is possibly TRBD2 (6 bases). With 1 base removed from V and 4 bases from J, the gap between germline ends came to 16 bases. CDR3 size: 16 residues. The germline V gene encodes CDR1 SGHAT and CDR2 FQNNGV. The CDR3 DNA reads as TGTGCCAGCAGCTTAGGCTCGGCGGGAACTACAGAGACCCAGTACTTC. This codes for CASSLGSAGTTETQYF.

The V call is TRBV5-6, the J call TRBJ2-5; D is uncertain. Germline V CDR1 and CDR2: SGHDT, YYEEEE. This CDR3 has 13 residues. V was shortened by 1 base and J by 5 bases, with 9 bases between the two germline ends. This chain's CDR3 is CASSLSTPETQYF. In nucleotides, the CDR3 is TGTGCCAGCAGCTTGAGCACCCCGGAGACCCAGTACTTC.

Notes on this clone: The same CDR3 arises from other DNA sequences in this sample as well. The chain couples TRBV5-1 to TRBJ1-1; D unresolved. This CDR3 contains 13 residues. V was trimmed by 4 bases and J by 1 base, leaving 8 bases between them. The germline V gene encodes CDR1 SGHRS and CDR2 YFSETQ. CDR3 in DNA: TGCGCCAGCAGCCTTAACAGGAACACTGAAGCTTTCTTT. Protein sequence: CASSLNRNTEAFF.

The CDR3: CASSLWDPLAGMDEQFF. The CDR3, as DNA: TGTGCCAGCAGTTTATGGGACCCACTAGCGGGGATGGATGAGCAGTTCTTC. This chain uses TRBV28 with TRBJ2-1, with 10 nucleotides matching TRBD2. The trim removed 0 bases at V and 8 bases at J, leaving 10 bases unmatched. This CDR3 is 17 amino acids long. Germline CDR1 is MDHEN and CDR2 is SYDVKM.

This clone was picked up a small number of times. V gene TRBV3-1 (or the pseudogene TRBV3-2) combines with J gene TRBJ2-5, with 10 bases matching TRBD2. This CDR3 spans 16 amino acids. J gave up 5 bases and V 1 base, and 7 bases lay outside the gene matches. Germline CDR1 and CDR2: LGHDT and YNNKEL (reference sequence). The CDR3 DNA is TGTGCCAGCAGCCAAGGGTTTCTAGCGGGAGTCGAGACCCAGTACTTC. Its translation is CASSQGFLAGVETQYF.

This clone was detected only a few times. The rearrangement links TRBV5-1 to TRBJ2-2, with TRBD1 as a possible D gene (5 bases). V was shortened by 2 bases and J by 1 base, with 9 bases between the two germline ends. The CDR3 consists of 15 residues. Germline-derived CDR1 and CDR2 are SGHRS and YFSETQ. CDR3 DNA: TGCGCCAGCAGCTTCGGACATCGGAACACCGGGGAGCTGTTTTTT. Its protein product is CASSFGHRNTGELFF.

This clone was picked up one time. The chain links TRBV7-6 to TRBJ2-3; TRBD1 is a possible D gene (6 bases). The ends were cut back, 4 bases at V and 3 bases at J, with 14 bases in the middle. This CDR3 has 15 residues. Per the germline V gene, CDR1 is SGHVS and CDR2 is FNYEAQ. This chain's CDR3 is CASSSQGRGTDTQYF. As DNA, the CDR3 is TGTGCCAGCAGCTCTCAGGGAAGGGGGACAGATACGCAGTATTTT.

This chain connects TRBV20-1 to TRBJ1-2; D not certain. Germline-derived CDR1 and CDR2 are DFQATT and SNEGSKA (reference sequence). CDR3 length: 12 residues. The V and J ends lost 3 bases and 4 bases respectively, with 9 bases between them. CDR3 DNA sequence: TGCAGTGCTAGTAGGGAGGTCTATGGCTACACCTTC. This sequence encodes CSASREVYGYTF.

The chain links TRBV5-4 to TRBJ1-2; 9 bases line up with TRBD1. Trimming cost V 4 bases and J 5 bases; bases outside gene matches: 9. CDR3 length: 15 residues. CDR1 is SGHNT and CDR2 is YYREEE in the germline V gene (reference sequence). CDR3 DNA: TGTGCCAGCAGCCCCAGGACAGGGGAAGGGTATGGCTACACCTTC. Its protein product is CASSPRTGEGYGYTF.

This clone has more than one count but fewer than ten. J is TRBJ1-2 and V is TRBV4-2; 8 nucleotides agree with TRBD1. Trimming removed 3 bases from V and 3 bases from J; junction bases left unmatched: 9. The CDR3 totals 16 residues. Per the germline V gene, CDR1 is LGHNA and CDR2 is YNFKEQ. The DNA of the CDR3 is TGTGCCAGCAGCCAGGTCTCGGGACAGGCGGACTATGGCTACACCTTC. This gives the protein CASSQVSGQADYGYTF.

The CDR3 nucleotides read TGCGCCAGCAGCTCGAGGCTAGCGTACTACAATGAGCAGTTCTTC. Translating it yields CASSSRLAYYNEQFF. The chain is built from TRBV5-1 and TRBJ2-1; TRBD2 might be the D (6 bases). Trimming removed 3 bases at V and 3 bases at J, with 13 bases between. This CDR3 has 15 residues. Germline assignment: CDR1 SGHRS and CDR2 YFSETQ.

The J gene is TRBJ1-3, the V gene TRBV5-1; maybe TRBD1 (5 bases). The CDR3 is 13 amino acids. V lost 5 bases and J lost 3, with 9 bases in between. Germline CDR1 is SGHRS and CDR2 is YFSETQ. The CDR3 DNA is TGCGCCAGCAGGGAGGGACGTGGAAACACCATATATTTT. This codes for CASREGRGNTIYF.

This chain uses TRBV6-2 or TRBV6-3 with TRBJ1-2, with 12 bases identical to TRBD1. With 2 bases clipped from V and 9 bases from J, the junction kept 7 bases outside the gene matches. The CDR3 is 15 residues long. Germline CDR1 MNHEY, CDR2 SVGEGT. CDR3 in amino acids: CASSYTGTGGASYTF. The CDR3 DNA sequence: TGTGCCAGCAGTTACACCGGGACAGGGGGCGCAAGCTACACCTTC.

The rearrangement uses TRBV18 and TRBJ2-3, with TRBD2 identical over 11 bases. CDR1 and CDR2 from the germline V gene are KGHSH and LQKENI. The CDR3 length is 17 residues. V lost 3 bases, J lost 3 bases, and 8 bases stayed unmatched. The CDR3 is CASSPLAGGSGTDTQYF. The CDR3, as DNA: TGTGCCAGCTCACCCCTAGCGGGAGGTAGTGGGACAGATACGCAGTATTTT.

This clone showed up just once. CDR3 protein: CASSPEENSPLHF. The CDR3 DNA reads TGTGCCAGTAGTCCGGAGGAGAATTCACCCCTCCACTTT. The rearrangement uses TRBV19 and TRBJ1-6; no reliable D call. Trimming took off 5 bases at V and 7 bases at J, with 9 bases between the two ends. The CDR3 length is 13 residues. The germline gives CDR1 LNHDA, CDR2 SQIVND (reference sequence).

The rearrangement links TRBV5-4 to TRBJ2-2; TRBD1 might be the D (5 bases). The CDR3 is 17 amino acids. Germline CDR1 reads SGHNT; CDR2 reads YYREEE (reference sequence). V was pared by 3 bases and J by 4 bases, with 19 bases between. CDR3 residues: CASSSKGRAVGTGELFF. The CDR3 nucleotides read TGTGCCAGCAGCTCAAAGGGCAGGGCAGTAGGCACCGGGGAGCTGTTTTTT. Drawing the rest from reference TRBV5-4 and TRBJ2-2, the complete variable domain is ETGVTQSPTHLIKTRGQQVTLRCSSQSGHNTVSWYQQALGQGPQFIFQYYREEENGRGNFPPRFSGLQFPNYSSELNVNALELDDSALYLCASSSKGRAVGTGELFFGEGSRLTVL.

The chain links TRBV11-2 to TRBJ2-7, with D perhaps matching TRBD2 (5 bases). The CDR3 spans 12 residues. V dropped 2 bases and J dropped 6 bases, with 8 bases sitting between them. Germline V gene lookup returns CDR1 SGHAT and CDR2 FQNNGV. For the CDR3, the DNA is TGTGCCAGCAGCTTACCGGGGAGCGAGCAGTACTTC. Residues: CASSLPGSEQYF.

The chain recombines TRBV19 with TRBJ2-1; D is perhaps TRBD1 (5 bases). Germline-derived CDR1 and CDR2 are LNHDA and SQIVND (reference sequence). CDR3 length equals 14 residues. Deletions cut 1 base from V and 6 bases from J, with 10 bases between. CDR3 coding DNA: TGTGCCAGTAGTATAGTGTGGCAGGGCAATGAGCAGTTCTTC. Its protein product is CASSIVWQGNEQFF.

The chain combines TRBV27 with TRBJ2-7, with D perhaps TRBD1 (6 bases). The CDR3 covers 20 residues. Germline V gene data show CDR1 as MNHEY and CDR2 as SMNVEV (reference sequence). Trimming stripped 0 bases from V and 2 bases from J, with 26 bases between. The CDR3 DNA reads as TGTGCCAGCAGTTTATCAGTAAAGGGCCTACAGGGCCGCCTTACCTACGAGCAGTACTTC. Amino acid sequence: CASSLSVKGLQGRLTYEQYF.

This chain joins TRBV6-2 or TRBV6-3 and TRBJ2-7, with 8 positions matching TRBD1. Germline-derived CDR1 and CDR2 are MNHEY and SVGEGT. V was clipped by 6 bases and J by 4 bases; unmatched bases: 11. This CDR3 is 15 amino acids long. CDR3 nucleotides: TGTGCCAGCAGCCCTCCGGGGCAGGGGGCTTACGAGCAGTACTTC. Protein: CASSPPGQGAYEQYF.

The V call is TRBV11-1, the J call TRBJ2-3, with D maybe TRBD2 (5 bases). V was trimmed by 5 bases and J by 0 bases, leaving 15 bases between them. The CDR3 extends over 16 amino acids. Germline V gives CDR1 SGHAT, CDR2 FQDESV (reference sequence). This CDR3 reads CASSPPGYLSTDTQYF. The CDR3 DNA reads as TGTGCCAGCAGCCCTCCGGGATACCTTAGCACAGATACGCAGTATTTT.

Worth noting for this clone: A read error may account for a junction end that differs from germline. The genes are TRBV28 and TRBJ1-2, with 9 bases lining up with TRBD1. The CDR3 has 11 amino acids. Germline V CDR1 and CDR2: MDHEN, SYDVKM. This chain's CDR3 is CASRGTGIIFF. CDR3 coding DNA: TGTGCCAGCAGGGGGACAGGGATTATCTTTTTC.

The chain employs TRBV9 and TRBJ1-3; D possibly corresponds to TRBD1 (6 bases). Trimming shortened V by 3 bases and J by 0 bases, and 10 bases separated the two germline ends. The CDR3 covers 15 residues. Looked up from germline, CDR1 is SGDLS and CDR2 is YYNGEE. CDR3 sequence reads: CASSGGPSSGNTIYF. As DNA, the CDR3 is TGTGCCAGCAGCGGGGGGCCTAGCTCTGGAAACACCATATATTTT.

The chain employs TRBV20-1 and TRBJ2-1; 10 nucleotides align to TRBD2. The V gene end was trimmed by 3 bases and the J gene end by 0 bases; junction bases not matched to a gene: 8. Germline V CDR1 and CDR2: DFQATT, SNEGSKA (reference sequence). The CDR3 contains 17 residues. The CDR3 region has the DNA TGCAGTGCTAGTGGATTGACTAGCGGGCGCTCCTACAATGAGCAGTTCTTC. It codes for CSASGLTSGRSYNEQFF.

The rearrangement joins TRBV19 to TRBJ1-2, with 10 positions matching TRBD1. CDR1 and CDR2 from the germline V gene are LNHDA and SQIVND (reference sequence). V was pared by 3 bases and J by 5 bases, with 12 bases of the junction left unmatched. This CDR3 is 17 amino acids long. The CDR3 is CASSILLGQGSQYGYTF. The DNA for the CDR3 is TGTGCCAGTAGTATCCTTTTGGGACAGGGGTCCCAATATGGCTACACCTTC. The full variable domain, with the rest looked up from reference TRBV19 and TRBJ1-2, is DGGITQSPKYLFRKEGQNVTLSCEQNLNHDAMYWYRQDPGQGLRLIYYSQIVNDFQKGDIAEGYSVSREKKESFPLTVTSAQKNPTAFYLCASSILLGQGSQYGYTFGSGTRLTVV.

The CDR3 loop reads CASSQTGPPDGYTF. In DNA form, the CDR3 reads TGTGCCAGCTCACAGACAGGGCCCCCCGATGGCTACACCTTC. V usage is TRBV18 and J usage is TRBJ1-2, with 7 bases identical to TRBD1. The J segment lost 6 bases and the V segment lost 4 bases, leaving 8 bases of the junction unmatched. Germline CDR1 and CDR2: KGHSH and LQKENI. The CDR3 totals 14 residues.

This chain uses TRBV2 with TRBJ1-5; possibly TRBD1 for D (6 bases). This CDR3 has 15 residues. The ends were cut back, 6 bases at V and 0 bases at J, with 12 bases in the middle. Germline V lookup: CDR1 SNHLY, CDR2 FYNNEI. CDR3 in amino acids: CASRDTGHSNQPQHF. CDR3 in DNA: TGTGCCAGCAGAGATACAGGGCATAGCAATCAGCCCCAGCATTTT.

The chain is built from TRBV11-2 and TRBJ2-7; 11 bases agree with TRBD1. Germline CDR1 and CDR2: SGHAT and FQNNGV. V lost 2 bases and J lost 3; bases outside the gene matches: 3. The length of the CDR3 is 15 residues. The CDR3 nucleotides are TGTGCCAGCAGCTTAATTGGGACAGGGGGCTACGAGCAGTACTTC. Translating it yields CASSLIGTGGYEQYF.

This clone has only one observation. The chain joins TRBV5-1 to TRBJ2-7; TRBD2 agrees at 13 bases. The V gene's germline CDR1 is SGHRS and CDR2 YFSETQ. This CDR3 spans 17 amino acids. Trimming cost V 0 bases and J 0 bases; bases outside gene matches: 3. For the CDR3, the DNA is TGCGCCAGCAGCTTGGAGGGACTAGCGGGGCTCTCCTACGAGCAGTACTTC. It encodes CASSLEGLAGLSYEQYF.

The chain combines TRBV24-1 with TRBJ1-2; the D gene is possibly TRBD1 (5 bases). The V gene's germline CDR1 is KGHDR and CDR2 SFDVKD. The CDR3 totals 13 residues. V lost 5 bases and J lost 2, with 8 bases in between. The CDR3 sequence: CATSGQGNYGYTF. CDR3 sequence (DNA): TGTGCCACCAGTGGCCAGGGAAACTATGGCTACACCTTC.